Below are 9 T cell receptor beta chains sequenced from a single sample in a study of T cell repertoires in cytomegalovirus infection. TCRdb used MiXCR to reprocess the reads, holding one entry per CDR3 protein. Here the sample spans about 260,000 distinct CDR3 sequences, around 13% being singletons. The sample consisted of PBMCs. Source of these receptors: a human donor in good health (CMV status not recorded). Some clones in this sample may be carry-over from other donors' samples.

V usage is TRBV6-2 or TRBV6-3 and J usage is TRBJ2-1; D unresolved. CDR1 is MNHEY, CDR2 SVGEGT, per germline. Trimming took 6 bases from V and 8 from J, leaving 14 bases between them. This CDR3 has 13 residues. This chain's CDR3 is CASRLLASDEQFF. DNA of the CDR3: TGTGCCAGCAGATTATTAGCTTCCGATGAGCAGTTCTTC.

The chain carries TRBV12-3 or TRBV12-4 and TRBJ2-1, with D possibly TRBD1 on 6 matching bases. This CDR3 has 15 amino acids. V was cut by 3 bases and J by 0 bases, with 9 bases left in between. The CDR3 reads CASSFTGFSYNEQFF. The CDR3 bases are TGTGCCAGCAGTTTTACAGGGTTCTCCTACAATGAGCAGTTCTTC.

The rearrangement joins TRBV19 to TRBJ1-5; D is uncertain. Trimming took off 5 bases at V and 0 bases at J, with 17 bases between the two ends. Looked up from germline, CDR1 is LNHDA and CDR2 is SQIVND (reference sequence). The CDR3 is made up of 17 amino acids. The CDR3 loop reads CASSSRDAGYSNQPQHF. The DNA of the CDR3 is TGTGCCAGTAGTTCCCGTGACGCGGGGTATAGCAATCAGCCCCAGCATTTT.

This clonotype appeared a few times. The DNA for the CDR3 is TGCAGCGTTATGGGGGGAGTAATGAACACTGAAGCTTTCTTT. Protein: CSVMGGVMNTEAFF. The rearrangement uses TRBV29-1 and TRBJ1-1; D perhaps matches TRBD1 (5 bases). The CDR3 covers 14 residues. Germline V gene sequence: CDR1 SQVTM, CDR2 ANQGSEA. The ends were cut back, 5 bases at V and 0 bases at J, with 13 bases in the middle.

This clonotype occurred many times. The CDR3 bases are TGTGCCAGCACCCTCCCGCCGACTAGCTCCTACGAGCAGTACTTC. Its translation: CASTLPPTSSYEQYF. The chain joins TRBV7-2 to TRBJ2-7; D is possibly TRBD2 (6 bases). Germline-derived CDR1 and CDR2 are SGHTA and FQGNSA. Trimming shortened V by 7 bases and J by 0 bases, and 16 bases separated the two germline ends. The CDR3 runs 15 residues.

This clonotype has ten or more counts. The gene calls are TRBV10-3 and TRBJ1-1; D unclear. V lost 7 bases, J lost 1 base, and 10 bases lay in between. CDR1 and CDR2 (germline): ENHRY, SYGVKD. The CDR3 extends over 13 amino acids. CDR3 residues: CAIKWQKNTEAFF. DNA for the CDR3: TGTGCCATCAAGTGGCAGAAGAACACTGAAGCTTTCTTT.

This clonotype has only a few counts. The chain has TRBV20-1 and TRBJ1-1; D is uncertain. V was pared by 0 bases and J by 1 base, with 3 bases between. There are 12 residues in the CDR3. CDR1 DFQATT and CDR2 SNEGSKA come from the germline V gene (reference sequence). The CDR3 protein is CSARDPNTEAFF. In nucleotides, the CDR3 is TGCAGTGCTAGAGATCCGAACACTGAAGCTTTCTTT.

This clonotype was seen ten or more times. The chain uses TRBV7-9 and TRBJ2-1; D remains ambiguous. The V gene's germline CDR1 is SEHNR and CDR2 FQNEAQ (reference sequence). Trimming cost V 3 bases and J 3 bases, with 6 bases left between them. CDR3 length: 13 residues. In DNA, the CDR3 is TGTGCCAGCAGCTTTATGGTCTACAATGAGCAGTTCTTC. Amino acid sequence: CASSFMVYNEQFF.

This clonotype was picked up many times. The chain combines TRBV11-2 with TRBJ2-5, with 8 bases aligning to TRBD2. Germline V gives CDR1 SGHAT, CDR2 FQNNGV. Trimming cost V 0 bases and J 5 bases; bases outside gene matches: 8. The length of the CDR3 is 16 residues. The CDR3 DNA follows: TGTGCCAGCAGCTTAGATGCGGGGGGCGGGTTGGAGACCCAGTACTTC. Translation: CASSLDAGGGLETQYF.